The 21 T cell receptor beta chains below were found in one sample sequenced in a study of cytomegalovirus exposure and HLA in healthy donors. PCR was performed using 60 Vbeta and 13 Jbeta primers. The repertoire was sequenced with immunoSEQ multiplex PCR; TCRdb's copy has only in-frame clones and lacks some. The sample has about 250,000 clones; around nine tenths are singletons. Sequenced sample: PBMCs. All receptors derive from a girl aged 2 to 10 in good health and CMV-seronegative.

Points on this clone: Additional DNA sequences in this sample encode the identical CDR3. The genes are TRBV19 and TRBJ2-7; the match to TRBD2 covers 7 bases. After removal of 1 base from V and 2 bases from J, the junction contained 5 bases not matched to a gene. The CDR3 loop spans 15 amino acids. Per germline, CDR1 LNHDA and CDR2 SQIVND (reference sequence). CDR3: CASSIGGGGPYEQYF. In nucleotides, the CDR3 is TGTGCCAGTAGTATAGGAGGCGGGGGACCCTACGAGCAGTACTTC. The whole variable domain, remainder taken from reference TRBV19 and TRBJ2-7, is DGGITQSPKYLFRKEGQNVTLSCEQNLNHDAMYWYRQDPGQGLRLIYYSQIVNDFQKGDIAEGYSVSREKKESFPLTVTSAQKNPTAFYLCASSIGGGGPYEQYFGPGTRLTVT.

This clone was found once. This chain links TRBV18 with TRBJ1-6; no firm D call. Trimming left V 2 bases short and J 8 bases short, with 10 bases between. CDR3 size: 14 residues. The germline V gene has CDR1 KGHSH and CDR2 LQKENI. CDR3 sequence (DNA): TGTGCCAGCTCACCAATCCCAGAGGATTCACCCCTCCACTTT. Protein product: CASSPIPEDSPLHF.

This chain connects TRBV29-1 to TRBJ2-5; D is perhaps TRBD2 (5 bases). The germline V and J ends were trimmed by 7 bases and 5 bases, with 14 bases remaining between them. The CDR3 sequence is 12 residues long. Germline CDR1 and CDR2: SQVTM and ANQGSEA. CDR3 residues: CSGRGFGETQYF. CDR3 in DNA: TGCAGCGGCCGGGGATTTGGGGAGACCCAGTACTTC. The entire variable domain, with the rest obtained from reference TRBV29-1 and TRBJ2-5, is as follows: SAVISQKPSRDICQRGTSLTIQCQVDSQVTMMFWYRQQPGQSLTLIATANQGSEATYESGFVIDKFPISRPNLTFSTLTVSNMSPEDSSIYLCSGRGFGETQYFGPGTRLLVL.

The chain couples TRBV10-3 to TRBJ2-1, with TRBD2 matching over 12 bases. V shed 6 bases, J shed 4 bases, and the junction held 7 bases outside the gene matches. Germline CDR1 is ENHRY and CDR2 is SYGVKD. This CDR3 spans 16 amino acids. CDR3 sequence: CAISRTSGIRYNEQFF. The CDR3 DNA is TGTGCCATCAGCAGGACTAGCGGGATAAGGTACAATGAGCAGTTCTTC.

This clone was seen a single time. The chain combines TRBV29-1 with TRBJ2-7; D possibly corresponds to TRBD2 (6 bases). V gave up 3 bases and J gave up 1 base, with 10 bases separating them. The CDR3 spans 13 residues. Germline CDR1 is SQVTM and CDR2 is ANQGSEA. The CDR3 sequence: CSVEPGDSYEQYF. DNA of the CDR3: TGCAGCGTTGAGCCGGGGGATTCCTACGAGCAGTACTTC.

The chain carries TRBV28 and TRBJ1-2; TRBD1 agrees at 8 bases. J was trimmed by 5 bases and V by 3 bases; bases with no gene match: 2. Germline CDR1 is MDHEN and CDR2 is SYDVKM. The CDR3 runs 13 residues. The CDR3 region is CASSLDRAYGYTF. CDR3 nucleotide sequence: TGTGCCAGCAGTTTGGACAGGGCGTATGGCTACACCTTC.

The genes are TRBV7-2 and TRBJ2-1, with 8 bases that match TRBD2. The CDR3 extends over 16 amino acids. The V gene end was trimmed by 6 bases and the J gene end by 4 bases; junction bases not matched to a gene: 11. Per the germline V gene, CDR1 is SGHTA and CDR2 is FQGNSA. This CDR3 is CASRTLSREGYNEQFF. The CDR3 nucleotides read TGTGCCAGCAGGACTCTCAGCCGGGAGGGATACAATGAGCAGTTCTTC.

In its sample, this clone was seen once. The chain combines TRBV9 with TRBJ2-2; 8 positions agree with TRBD2. The CDR3 is 16 residues long. V gave up 1 base and J gave up 3 bases; unmatched junction bases: 5. Germline loops: CDR1 SGDLS, CDR2 YYNGEE. The CDR3 sequence is CASSVSSGGHTGELFF. The CDR3 DNA follows: TGTGCCAGCAGCGTATCTTCGGGAGGGCACACCGGGGAGCTGTTTTTT.

The genes are TRBV7-9 and TRBJ2-7; D might be TRBD1 (6 bases). Germline assignment: CDR1 SEHNR and CDR2 FQNEAQ (reference sequence). The CDR3 is 13 amino acids. With 2 bases removed from V and 5 bases from J, the gap between germline ends came to 10 bases. CDR3 sequence: CASSLNRVHEQYF. The CDR3 region has the DNA TGTGCCAGCAGCTTAAACAGGGTCCACGAGCAGTACTTC.

The J gene is TRBJ1-1, the V gene TRBV2; D not certain. V was trimmed by 0 bases and J by 1 base, leaving 6 bases between them. This CDR3 region has 14 residues. Germline CDR1 and CDR2: SNHLY and FYNNEI. The CDR3 loop reads CASSEAGGNTEAFF. The CDR3 region has the DNA TGTGCCAGCAGTGAAGCCGGCGGGAACACTGAAGCTTTCTTT.

As concerns this clone: At one of its ends the junction is not consistent with the germline gene, which may arise from a read error. The rearrangement links TRBV7-9 to TRBJ1-5, with TRBD1 matching 9 bases. This CDR3 is built from 15 residues. The germline gives CDR1 SEHNR, CDR2 FQNEAQ (reference sequence). CDR3 amino acids: CSSSPRTGGNQPQHF. In DNA, the CDR3 is TGTTCCAGCAGCCCAAGGACAGGGGGCAATCAGCCCCAGCATTTT.

The chain is built from TRBV19 and TRBJ1-1; D unresolved. The length of the CDR3 is 13 residues. The germline V and J ends were trimmed by 10 bases and 0 bases, with 12 bases remaining between them. Looked up from germline, CDR1 is LNHDA and CDR2 is SQIVND (reference sequence). The DNA for the CDR3 is TGTGCCACCCAGGCCAAAGTGAACACTGAAGCTTTCTTT. Translation gives CATQAKVNTEAFF.

This clone was counted once. The V call is TRBV5-6, the J call TRBJ1-5; possibly TRBD1 for D (5 bases). The CDR3 has 14 amino acids. Germline loops: CDR1 SGHDT, CDR2 YYEEEE. The V and J ends lost 0 bases and 2 bases respectively, with 6 bases between them. In DNA, the CDR3 is TGTGCCAGCAGCTTGGGGGGGGGCAATCAGCCCCAGCATTTT. This sequence encodes CASSLGGGNQPQHF.

The chain joins TRBV2 to TRBJ2-7; the D gene is possibly TRBD1 (5 bases). The CDR3 extends over 13 amino acids. CDR1 and CDR2 (germline): SNHLY, FYNNEI. V gave up 8 bases and J gave up 2 bases, with 13 bases separating them. The CDR3 region is CASERQGTYEQYF. The CDR3 DNA sequence: TGTGCCAGCGAACGCCAGGGAACCTACGAGCAGTACTTC.

The chain joins TRBV7-2 to TRBJ2-7, with TRBD2 as a possible D gene (5 bases). Germline CDR1 reads SGHTA; CDR2 reads FQGNSA. Trimming stripped 3 bases from V and 2 bases from J, with 20 bases between. The length of the CDR3 is 17 residues. CDR3 residues: CASSFVQTALGTYEQYF. In DNA, the CDR3 is TGTGCCAGCAGCTTCGTACAAACAGCACTCGGGACCTACGAGCAGTACTTC.

The gene calls are TRBV30 and TRBJ2-4; weak D call: TRBD1 (5 bases). Germline assignment: CDR1 GTSNPN and CDR2 SVGIG (reference sequence). CDR3 size: 15 residues. Trimming removed 1 base at V and 0 bases at J, with 10 bases between. The CDR3: CAWSGGPLAKNIQYF. The CDR3 DNA sequence: TGTGCCTGGAGTGGGGGCCCTTTAGCCAAAAACATTCAGTACTTC. The full variable domain, in which reference TRBV30 and TRBJ2-4 provide the parts outside the CDR3, is SQTIHQWPATLVQPVGSPLSLECTVEGTSNPNLYWYRQAAGRGLQLLFYSVGIGQISSEVPQNLSASRPQDRQFILSSKKLLLSDSGFYLCAWSGGPLAKNIQYFGAGTRLSVL.

V is TRBV4-1 and J is TRBJ2-1; TRBD2 aligns across 7 bases. J lost 8 bases, V lost 4 bases, and 5 bases had no gene match. This CDR3 contains 13 residues. Per germline, CDR1 MGHRA and CDR2 YSYEKL. CDR3 in amino acids: CASSPLLAYEQFF. The CDR3 DNA sequence: TGCGCCAGCAGCCCTCTACTAGCGTATGAGCAGTTCTTC.

The chain combines TRBV6-1 with TRBJ2-1; possibly TRBD2 for D (5 bases). Per the germline V gene, CDR1 is MNHNS and CDR2 is SASEGT. CDR3 length: 15 residues. V lost 6 bases and J lost 6, with 18 bases in between. The CDR3 coding sequence is TGTGCCAGCAGCCCTGGTCGGGGTTCGCTCAATGAGCAGTTCTTC. This sequence encodes CASSPGRGSLNEQFF.

The J gene is TRBJ2-7, the V gene TRBV6-1, with D hard to call. CDR1 MNHNS and CDR2 SASEGT come from the germline V gene. V lost 2 bases and J 0 bases, leaving 20 bases between the germline ends. This CDR3 is built from 18 residues. In DNA form, the CDR3 reads TGTGCCAGCAGTGAAACTTTTTTTGTTACGGGTAGCTCCTACGAGCAGTACTTC. This gives the protein CASSETFFVTGSSYEQYF.

V gene TRBV6-5 combines with J gene TRBJ2-5; 9 nucleotides match TRBD1. This CDR3 has 15 residues. The germline CDR1 and CDR2 sequences are MNHEY and SVGAGI. Germline trimming cut 1 base from V and 5 bases from J; bases unmatched to any gene: 5. The CDR3 region has the DNA TGTGCCAGCAGTTACTATACAGGGGGCGGGGAGACCCAGTACTTC. This gives the protein CASSYYTGGGETQYF.

The V call is TRBV9, the J call TRBJ2-1; TRBD2 aligns across 7 bases. Germline V gene sequence: CDR1 SGDLS, CDR2 YYNGEE. The CDR3 is made up of 14 amino acids. The trim removed 0 bases at V and 6 bases at J, leaving 3 bases unmatched. The CDR3: CASSVAWGGNEQFF. The CDR3 DNA is TGTGCCAGCAGCGTAGCCTGGGGGGGCAATGAGCAGTTCTTC.